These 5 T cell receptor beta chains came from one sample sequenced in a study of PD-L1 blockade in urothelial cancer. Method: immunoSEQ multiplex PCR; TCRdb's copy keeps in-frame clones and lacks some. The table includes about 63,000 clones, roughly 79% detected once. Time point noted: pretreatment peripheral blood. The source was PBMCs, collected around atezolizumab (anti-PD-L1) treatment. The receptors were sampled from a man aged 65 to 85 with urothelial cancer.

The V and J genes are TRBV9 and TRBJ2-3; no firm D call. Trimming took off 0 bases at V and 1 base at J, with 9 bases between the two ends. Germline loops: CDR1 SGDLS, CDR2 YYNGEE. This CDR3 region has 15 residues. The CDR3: CASSVGSGGTDTQYF. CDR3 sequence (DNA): TGTGCCAGCAGCGTAGGCTCGGGTGGCACAGATACGCAGTATTTT.

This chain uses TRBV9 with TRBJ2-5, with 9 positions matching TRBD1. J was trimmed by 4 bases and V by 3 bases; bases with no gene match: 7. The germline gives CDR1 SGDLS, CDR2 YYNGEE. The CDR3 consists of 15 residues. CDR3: CASSATGGFPETQYF. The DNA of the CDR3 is TGTGCCAGCAGCGCTACAGGGGGCTTTCCAGAGACCCAGTACTTC.

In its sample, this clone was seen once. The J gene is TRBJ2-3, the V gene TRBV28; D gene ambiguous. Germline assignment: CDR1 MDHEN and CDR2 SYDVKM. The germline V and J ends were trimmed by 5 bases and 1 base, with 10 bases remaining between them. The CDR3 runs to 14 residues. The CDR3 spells CASSPQLGTDTQYF. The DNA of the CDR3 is TGTGCCAGCAGTCCCCAGTTGGGCACAGATACGCAGTATTTT.

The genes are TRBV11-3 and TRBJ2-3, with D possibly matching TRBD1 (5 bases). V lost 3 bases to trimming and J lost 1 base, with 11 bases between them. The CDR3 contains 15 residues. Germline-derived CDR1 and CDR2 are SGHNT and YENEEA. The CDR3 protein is CASSFGQGRTDTQYF. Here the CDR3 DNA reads TGTGCCAGCAGCTTCGGCCAGGGCCGCACAGATACGCAGTATTTT.

The DNA of the CDR3 is TGTGCCATCAGTGACGGACTAGCGGGAGTGTACGAGCAGTACTTC. Residues: CAISDGLAGVYEQYF. The chain combines TRBV10-3 with TRBJ2-7, with 13 bases fitting TRBD2. The germline V gene has CDR1 ENHRY and CDR2 SYGVKD. The CDR3 covers 15 residues. J lost 4 bases, V lost 3 bases, and 3 bases had no gene match.